The entry that follows covers one T cell receptor beta chain sequence. Antigen: not known. Assay used: immunoSEQ multiplex PCR; TCRdb lists only in-frame clones, some missing. The sample has about 39,000 clones, about 76% seen once. The ends lost 0 bases at V and 6 bases at J; junction bases unmatched: 8. Germline V CDR1 and CDR2: MNHNY, SVGAGI (reference sequence). The CDR3 loop spans 16 amino acids. The sample originates from a study of T cells in localized non-small cell lung cancer. Findings and limits, study-wide: In adjacent lung appeared a median around 54 of the top 100 tumor clones. Sequencing was limited to one tumor region, leaving the possibility of heterogeneity open. Longer overall survival was associated with a higher density of T cells in the blood.

The specimen comprised PBMCs, sampled before any cancer treatment. The TCR comes from a woman aged 40-69 years with stage II squamous cell lung carcinoma. The chain joins TRBV6-6 to TRBJ2-1; 7 bases match TRBD2. The CDR3 loop is CASSYSRGSDANEQFF. CDR3 sequence (DNA): TGTGCCAGCAGTTACTCCCGCGGGAGCGATGCCAATGAGCAGTTCTTC.